This T cell receptor (beta chain) was captured by sequencing in a study of Ad26.COV2.S vaccination and SARS-CoV-2 variants (dated by TCRdb to about 2021). With respect to the entire study: Vaccine-arm donors were drawn from COV1001, a multicentre, randomized, double-blind, placebo-controlled phase I-IIa trial of Ad26.COV2.S in healthy adults. TCRbeta repertoire sequencing was used to assess the specificity and breadth of SARS-CoV-2-reactive T cell receptors after Ad26.COV2.S vaccination. A total of roughly 32 samples were included in the TCR-sequenced set, comprising around 19 Ad26.COV2.S vaccine recipients, 5 placebo recipients and 8 SARS-CoV-2 convalescent individuals. Ad26.COV2.S was administered intramuscularly at 5 x 10^10 or 1 x 10^11 viral particles, either as a single shot or as two shots given 56 days apart. Blinding of investigators to trial group allocation was maintained during experiments and outcome assessment. Participants in the trial were split at random into five groups of five each, receiving low-dose or high-dose Ad26.COV2.S once or twice, or else placebo on both occasions.

The treatment or condition label of this sample denotes: some 19 received Ad26.COV2.S at low or high dose, single or two shots; about 5 received placebo; per-sample allocation not given. For vaccine and placebo recipients, the sequenced repertoires came from samples collected on day 63 after the first injection. Between 29 July and 7 August 2020, Cohort 1b enrolled some 25 adults aged 18-55 years at one site in Boston, USA. Ad26.COV2.S consisted of a replication-incompetent adenovirus type 26 vector by which a prefusion-stabilized SARS-CoV-2 spike protein from the original Wuhan strain was expressed. As for this clone: This receptor's antigen is unknown. No base quality information exists; no much larger clone differs at one position.

On the study overall, not on this receptor specifically: The study was not powered to compare responses between vaccine doses or regimens. Non-spike TCR breadth was comparable between vaccine and placebo recipients, consistent with the vaccine containing only spike. Compared with placebo recipients, Ad26.COV2.S recipients showed higher spike-specific TCR breadth (P = 0.0014). It was noted by the authors that total T cell responses may have been underestimated by the TCR breadth and depth analyses. After vaccination, spike-specific CD8+ and CD4+ T cell responses were reported to show substantial breadth.

CDR1 and CDR2 are read off the germline V gene as MDHEN and SYDVKM. Between the V and J ends, shortened by 8 bases and 0 bases respectively, the junction contains 14 bases. The CDR3 holds 16 amino acids from the cysteine to the phenylalanine. CDR3 DNA only is kept here, 48 bases in frame from base 1. TCRbeta CDR3 regions were sequenced with the immunoSEQ Assay. After extraction, genomic DNA underwent amplification by bias-controlled multiplex PCR, followed by high-throughput sequencing. The authors processed their data as follows. To quantify the absolute abundance of each unique TCRbeta CDR3 region, sequences were collapsed and filtered. T cell fraction was estimated by normalizing TCRbeta template counts to usable DNA, with usable DNA measured through amplification of reference genes found in all nucleated cells. Repertoire TCRs were annotated as SARS-CoV-2-specific by exact matching of V gene, CDR3 amino acid sequence and J gene to a known reactive TCR set. MIRA supplied the reference SARS-CoV-2 TCR set, which was filtered for enrichment in COVID-19-positive ImmuneCODE repertoires so that public or cross-reactive TCRs were removed. Using the MIRA antigens, annotated TCRs were further analysed by specific ORF or by position within an ORF. Breadth was defined as annotated unique rearrangements over total unique productive rearrangements; depth was the summed frequency of those rearrangements. Two-sided Wilcoxon rank-sum tests were used to compare TCR breadth between groups. TCRdb stores this immuneACCESS table with in-frame sequences only. Part of the clones is absent; in the studies checked, under half of the shortfall reflects unresolved V genes, and no reason is known for the rest. For V, J and clone size, that table is used; D and trimming come from the DNA. Counted in this sample were about 350,000 clones; around 89% of them appeared once. 5% of the sample goes to the ten largest clones.

This chain joins TRBV28 to TRBJ2-6; the D segment could be TRBD1, given 6 matching bases. This sample comprised peripheral blood, obtained in a trial of Ad26.COV2.S vaccine versus placebo. This clonotype was obtained from a person aged 18-65 years who received the Ad26.COV2.S COVID-19 vaccine or a placebo. The nucleotide sequence reads TGTGCCAGCGAAGGGACAACAACCTCTGGGGCCAACGTCCTGACTTTC. The resulting protein is CASEGTTTSGANVLTF.